These 8 T cell receptor beta chains originate from one sample sequenced in a study of OX40 agonist ivuxolimab in advanced cancers. Library generation was performed with the immunoSEQ multiplex PCR assay. Entries here come from immuneACCESS through TCRdb and include only in-frame sequences with V and J called. Some clones fail to appear in such tables; in the studies checked, an unresolved V gene covers under half of the shortfall, and the cause of the remainder is unknown. The sample table shows fewer than 60,000 clones, and approximately 80% are seen once. 3.9% of the sample belongs to the ten largest clones. Sequenced material: CD4+ or CD8+ T cells sorted from blood, taken in a trial of the OX40 agonist ivuxolimab. These receptors came from an adult with an advanced solid tumor such as melanoma, head and neck, liver or kidney cancer.

The V call is TRBV4-3, the J call TRBJ2-7; TRBD1 matches at 9 bases. Germline values: CDR1 LGHNA, CDR2 YSLEER. V was pared by 2 bases and J by 3 bases, with 8 bases of the junction left unmatched. This CDR3 has 16 amino acids. CDR3 sequence (DNA): TGCGCCAGCAGCCAACTCCTGGGACAGGGCCTCTACGAGCAGTACTTC. Translated, it gives CASSQLLGQGLYEQYF.

This chain links TRBV5-6 with TRBJ1-2; D not certain. The CDR3 spans 14 residues. The V end lost 4 bases, the J end lost 5 bases, and 15 bases lay between the germline ends. In germline, CDR1 is SGHDT, CDR2 YYEEEE. CDR3 in amino acids: CASSPSMGSYGYTF. The CDR3 DNA is TGTGCCAGCAGCCCGTCGATGGGGAGTTATGGCTACACCTTC.

This chain links TRBV5-6 with TRBJ1-4; no definite D call. Germline assignment: CDR1 SGHDT and CDR2 YYEEEE. V gave up 4 bases and J gave up 2 bases, with 3 bases separating them. The CDR3 totals 12 residues. The CDR3: CASSGTNEKLFF. CDR3 DNA sequence: TGTGCCAGCAGCGGCACTAATGAAAAACTGTTTTTT.

The V call is TRBV6-5, the J call TRBJ1-2; no clear D gene. Trimming removed 0 bases from V and 6 bases from J, with 8 bases in between. Germline CDR1 MNHEY, CDR2 SVGAGI. The CDR3 sequence is 13 residues long. CDR3 loop: CASSYSRTDGYTF. DNA of the CDR3: TGTGCCAGCAGTTACTCGAGGACGGATGGCTACACCTTC.

This clone showed up just once. The chain joins TRBV5-1 to TRBJ2-5; D is perhaps TRBD2 (6 bases). The CDR3 consists of 15 residues. Germline V CDR1 and CDR2: SGHRS, YFSETQ. V was pared by 0 bases and J by 5 bases, with 14 bases between. The CDR3 loop reads CASSLDPGVGETQYF. Written as DNA, the CDR3 is TGCGCCAGCAGCTTGGACCCGGGAGTCGGGGAGACCCAGTACTTC.

The rearrangement links TRBV5-4 to TRBJ2-3, with D possibly TRBD1 on 6 matching bases. The V end was cut by 4 bases, the J end by 0 bases, with 15 bases between. The CDR3 spans 16 residues. Looked up from germline, CDR1 is SGHNT and CDR2 is YYREEE (reference sequence). The CDR3 region has the DNA TGTGCCAGCAGCCTCCTGGGGGCGAGAAGCACAGATACGCAGTATTTT. It specifies CASSLLGARSTDTQYF. The variable domain in full, with the rest retrieved from reference TRBV5-4 and TRBJ2-3, is ETGVTQSPTHLIKTRGQQVTLRCSSQSGHNTVSWYQQALGQGPQFIFQYYREEENGRGNFPPRFSGLQFPNYSSELNVNALELDDSALYLCASSLLGARSTDTQYFGPGTRLTVL.

For the CDR3, the DNA is TGTGCCAGCAGCTTACTAGCTTTTCCCCCGGGAGAGCAGTACTTC. Its translation is CASSLLAFPPGEQYF. The chain joins TRBV7-9 to TRBJ2-7; tentatively, D is TRBD2 (5 bases). The V gene's germline CDR1 is SEHNR and CDR2 FQNEAQ (reference sequence). The germline V and J ends were trimmed by 2 bases and 7 bases, with 18 bases remaining between them. This CDR3 comprises 15 residues. Complete variable domain (other parts from reference TRBV7-9 and TRBJ2-7): DTGVSQNPRHKITKRGQNVTFRCDPISEHNRLYWYRQTLGQGPEFLTYFQNEAQLEKSRLLSDRFSAERPKGSFSTLEIQRTEQGDSAMYLCASSLLAFPPGEQYFGPGTRLTVT.

This chain joins TRBV6-5 and TRBJ2-7; tentatively, D is TRBD1 (6 bases). The CDR3 length is 11 residues. Germline V gives CDR1 MNHEY, CDR2 SVGAGI. V was pared by 5 bases and J by 9 bases, with 11 bases between. In DNA form, the CDR3 reads TGTGCCAGCAGTCAGGGGCAGGGGCAGTACTTC. This codes for CASSQGQGQYF.